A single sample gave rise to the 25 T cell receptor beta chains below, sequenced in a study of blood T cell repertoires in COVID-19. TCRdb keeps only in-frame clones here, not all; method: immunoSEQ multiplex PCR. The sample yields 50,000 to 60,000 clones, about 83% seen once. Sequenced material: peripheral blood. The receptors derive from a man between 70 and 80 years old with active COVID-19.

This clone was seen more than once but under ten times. CDR3 nucleotide sequence: TGTGCCAGCAACCGGGACAGGGAAGGCAATCAGCCCCAGCATTTT. This sequence encodes CASNRDREGNQPQHF. This chain connects TRBV19 to TRBJ1-5; 9 bases are a match to TRBD1. The CDR3 runs to 15 residues. The germline V gene encodes CDR1 LNHDA and CDR2 SQIVND (reference sequence). V lost 9 bases to trimming and J lost 2 bases; unmatched junction nucleotides: 8. The variable domain in full, completed from reference TRBV19 and TRBJ1-5, reads DGGITQSPKYLFRKEGQNVTLSCEQNLNHDAMYWYRQDPGQGLRLIYYSQIVNDFQKGDIAEGYSVSREKKESFPLTVTSAQKNPTAFYLCASNRDREGNQPQHFGDGTRLSIL.

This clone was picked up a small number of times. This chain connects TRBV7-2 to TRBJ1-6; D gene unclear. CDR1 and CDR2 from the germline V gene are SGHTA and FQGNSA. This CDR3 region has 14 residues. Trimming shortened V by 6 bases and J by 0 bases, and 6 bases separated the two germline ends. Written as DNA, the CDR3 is TGTGCCAGCAGTTACAGCTCCTATAATTCACCCCTCCACTTT. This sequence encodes CASSYSSYNSPLHF.

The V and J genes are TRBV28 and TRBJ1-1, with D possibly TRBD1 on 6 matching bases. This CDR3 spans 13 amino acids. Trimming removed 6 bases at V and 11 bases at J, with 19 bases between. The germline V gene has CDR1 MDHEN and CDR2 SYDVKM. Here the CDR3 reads CASSFGQWGLAFF. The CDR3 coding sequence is TGTGCCAGCAGCTTCGGACAGTGGGGTTTGGCTTTCTTT. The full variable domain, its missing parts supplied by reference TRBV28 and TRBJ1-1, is DVKVTQSSRYLVKRTGEKVFLECVQDMDHENMFWYRQDPGLGLRLIYFSYDVKMKEKGDIPEGYSVSREKKERFSLILESASTNQTSMYLCASSFGQWGLAFFGQGTRLTVV.

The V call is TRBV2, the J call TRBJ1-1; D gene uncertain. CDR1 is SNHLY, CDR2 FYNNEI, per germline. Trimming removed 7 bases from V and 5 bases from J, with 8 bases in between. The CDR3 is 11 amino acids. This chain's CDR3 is CASIVGTEAFF. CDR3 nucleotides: TGTGCCAGCATTGTCGGGACTGAAGCTTTCTTT. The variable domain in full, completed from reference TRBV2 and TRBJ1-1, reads EPEVTQTPSHQVTQMGQEVILRCVPISNHLYFYWYRQILGQKVEFLVSFYNNEISEKSEIFDDQFSVERPDGSNFTLKIRSTKLEDSAMYFCASIVGTEAFFGQGTRLTVV.

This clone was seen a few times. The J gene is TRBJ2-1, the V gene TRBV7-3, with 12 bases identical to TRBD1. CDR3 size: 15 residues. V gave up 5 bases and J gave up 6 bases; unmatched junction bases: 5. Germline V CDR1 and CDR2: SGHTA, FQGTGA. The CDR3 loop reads CASSLGQGAVNEQFF. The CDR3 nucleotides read TGTGCCAGCAGCCTGGGACAGGGGGCGGTCAATGAGCAGTTCTTC.

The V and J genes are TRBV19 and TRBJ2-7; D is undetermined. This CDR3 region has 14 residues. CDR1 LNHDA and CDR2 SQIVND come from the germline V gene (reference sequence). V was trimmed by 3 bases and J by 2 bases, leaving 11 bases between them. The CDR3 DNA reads TGTGCCAGTAGTATCAGAGTTACAGCCTACGAGCAGTACTTC. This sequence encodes CASSIRVTAYEQYF. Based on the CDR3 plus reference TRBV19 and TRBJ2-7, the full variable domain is DGGITQSPKYLFRKEGQNVTLSCEQNLNHDAMYWYRQDPGQGLRLIYYSQIVNDFQKGDIAEGYSVSREKKESFPLTVTSAQKNPTAFYLCASSIRVTAYEQYFGPGTRLTVT.

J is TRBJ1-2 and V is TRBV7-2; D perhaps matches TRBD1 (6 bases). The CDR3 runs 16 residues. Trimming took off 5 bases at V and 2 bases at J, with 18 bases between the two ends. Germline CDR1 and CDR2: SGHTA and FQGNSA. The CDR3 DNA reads TGTGCCAGCAGCCTAAGCGCGGGGGGCAGGAACTATGGCTACACCTTC. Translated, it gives CASSLSAGGRNYGYTF.

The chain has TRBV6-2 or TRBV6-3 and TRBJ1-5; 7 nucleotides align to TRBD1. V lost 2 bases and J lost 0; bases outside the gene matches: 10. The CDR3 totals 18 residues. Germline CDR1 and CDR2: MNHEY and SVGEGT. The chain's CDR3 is CASSYRPTGPHSNQPQHF. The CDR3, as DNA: TGTGCCAGCAGTTACCGACCGACAGGGCCGCATAGCAATCAGCCCCAGCATTTT.

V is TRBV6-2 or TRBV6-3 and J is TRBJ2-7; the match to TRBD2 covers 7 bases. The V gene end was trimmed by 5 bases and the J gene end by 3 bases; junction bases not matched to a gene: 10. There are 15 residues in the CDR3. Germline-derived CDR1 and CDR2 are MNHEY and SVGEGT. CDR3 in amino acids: CASSRGRGTVYEQYF. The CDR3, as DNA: TGTGCCAGCAGTCGAGGGCGGGGGACTGTCTACGAGCAGTACTTC.

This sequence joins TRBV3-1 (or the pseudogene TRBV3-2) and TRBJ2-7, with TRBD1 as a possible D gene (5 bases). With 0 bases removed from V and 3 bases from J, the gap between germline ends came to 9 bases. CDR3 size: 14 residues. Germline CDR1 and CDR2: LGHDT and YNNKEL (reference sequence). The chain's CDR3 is CASSQEGQGYEQYF. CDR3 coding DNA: TGTGCCAGCAGCCAAGAAGGCCAGGGCTACGAGCAGTACTTC.

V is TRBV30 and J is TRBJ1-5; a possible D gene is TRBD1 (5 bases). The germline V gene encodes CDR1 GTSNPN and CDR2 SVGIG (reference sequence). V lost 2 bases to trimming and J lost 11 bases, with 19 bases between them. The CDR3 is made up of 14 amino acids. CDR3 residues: CAWSQGRGQQAQHF. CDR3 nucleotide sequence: TGTGCCTGGAGTCAAGGACGCGGCCAACAGGCCCAGCATTTT.

In DNA, the CDR3 is TGTGCCAGCAGCAAATTAGGTCGACAGCAGGGCGTCACCGGGGAGCTGTTTTTT. Translating gives CASSKLGRQQGVTGELFF. The chain employs TRBV21-1 and TRBJ2-2; the listed D gene, TRBD1, was not tested against the DNA. TRBV21-1 is a pseudogene segment. This CDR3 has 18 amino acids.

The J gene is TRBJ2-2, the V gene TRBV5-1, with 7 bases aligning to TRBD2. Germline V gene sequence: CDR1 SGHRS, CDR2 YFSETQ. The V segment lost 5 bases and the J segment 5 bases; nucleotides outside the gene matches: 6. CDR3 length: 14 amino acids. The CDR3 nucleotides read TGCGCCAGCAGGTGGACTAGTTTTACCGGGGAGCTGTTTTTT. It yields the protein CASRWTSFTGELFF.

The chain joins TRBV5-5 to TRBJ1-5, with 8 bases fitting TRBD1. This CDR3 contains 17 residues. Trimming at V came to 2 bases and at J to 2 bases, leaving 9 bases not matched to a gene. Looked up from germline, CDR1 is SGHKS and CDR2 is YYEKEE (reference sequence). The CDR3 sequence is CASSFGTGALGNQPQHF. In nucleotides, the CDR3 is TGTGCCAGCAGCTTTGGGACAGGCGCCTTGGGCAATCAGCCCCAGCATTTT.

CDR3 sequence reads: CASSSRAGTDNTEAFF. The DNA of the CDR3 is TGTGCCAGCAGCTCGAGGGCCGGGACAGATAACACTGAAGCTTTCTTT. This rearrangement joins TRBV7-2 to TRBJ1-1; 7 nucleotides line up with TRBD1. Trimming at V came to 4 bases and at J to 2 bases, leaving 10 bases not matched to a gene. Germline loops: CDR1 SGHTA, CDR2 FQGNSA. This CDR3 has 16 amino acids.

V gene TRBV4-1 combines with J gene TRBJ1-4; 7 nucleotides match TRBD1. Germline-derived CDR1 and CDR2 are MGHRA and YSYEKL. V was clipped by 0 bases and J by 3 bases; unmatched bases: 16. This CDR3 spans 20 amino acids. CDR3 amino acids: CASSQDPTGVRVRANEKLFF. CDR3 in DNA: TGCGCCAGCAGCCAAGATCCTACAGGGGTGAGGGTAAGGGCTAATGAAAAACTGTTTTTT.

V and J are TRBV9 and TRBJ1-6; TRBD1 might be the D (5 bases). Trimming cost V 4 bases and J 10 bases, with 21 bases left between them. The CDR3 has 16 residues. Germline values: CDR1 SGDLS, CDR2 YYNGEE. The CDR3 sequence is CASSSSSGPGESPLHF. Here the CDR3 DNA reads TGTGCCAGCAGCTCGTCGTCCGGGCCGGGGGAGTCACCCCTCCACTTT.

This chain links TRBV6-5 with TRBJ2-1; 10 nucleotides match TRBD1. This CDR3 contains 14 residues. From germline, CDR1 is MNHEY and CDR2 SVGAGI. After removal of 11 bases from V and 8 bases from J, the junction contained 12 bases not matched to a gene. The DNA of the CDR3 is TGTGCCTGCAACTTGGGACAGGGGCTCGATGAGCAGTTCTTC. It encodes CACNLGQGLDEQFF.

The CDR3 reads CASRDRLWETQYF. The CDR3 DNA reads as TGTGCCAGCAGGGACAGGCTCTGGGAGACCCAGTACTTC. The rearrangement links TRBV6-5 to TRBJ2-5; TRBD1 matches 7 bases. The CDR3 has 13 residues. With 6 bases clipped from V and 5 bases from J, the junction kept 6 bases outside the gene matches. Germline V gene data show CDR1 as MNHEY and CDR2 as SVGAGI.

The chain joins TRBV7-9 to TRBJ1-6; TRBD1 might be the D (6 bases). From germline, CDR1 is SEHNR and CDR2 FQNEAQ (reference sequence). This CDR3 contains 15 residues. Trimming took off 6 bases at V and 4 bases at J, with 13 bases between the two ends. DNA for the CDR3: TGTGCCAGCAGTCAGAGAACAGGGTATAATTCACCCCTCCACTTT. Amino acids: CASSQRTGYNSPLHF. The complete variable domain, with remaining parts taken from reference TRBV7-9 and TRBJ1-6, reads DTGVSQNPRHKITKRGQNVTFRCDPISEHNRLYWYRQTLGQGPEFLTYFQNEAQLEKSRLLSDRFSAERPKGSFSTLEIQRTEQGDSAMYLCASSQRTGYNSPLHFGNGTRLTVT.

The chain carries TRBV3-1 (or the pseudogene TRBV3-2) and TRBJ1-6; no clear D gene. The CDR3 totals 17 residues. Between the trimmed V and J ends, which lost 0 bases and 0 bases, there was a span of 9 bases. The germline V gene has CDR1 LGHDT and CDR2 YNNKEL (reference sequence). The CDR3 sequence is CASSQDGASSYNSPLHF. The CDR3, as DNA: TGTGCCAGCAGCCAAGATGGAGCGAGCTCCTATAATTCACCCCTCCACTTT.

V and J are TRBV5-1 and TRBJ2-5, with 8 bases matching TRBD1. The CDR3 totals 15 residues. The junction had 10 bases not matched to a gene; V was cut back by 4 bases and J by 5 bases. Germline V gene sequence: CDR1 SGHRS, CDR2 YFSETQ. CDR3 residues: CASSRLGTGSETQYF. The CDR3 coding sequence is TGCGCCAGCAGCCGGCTCGGGACAGGCTCGGAGACCCAGTACTTC.

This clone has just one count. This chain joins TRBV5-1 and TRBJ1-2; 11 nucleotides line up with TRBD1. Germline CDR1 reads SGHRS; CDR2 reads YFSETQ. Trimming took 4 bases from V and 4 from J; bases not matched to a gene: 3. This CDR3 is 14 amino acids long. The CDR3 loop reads CASSDGTGGYGYTF. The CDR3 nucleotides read TGCGCCAGCAGCGATGGGACAGGGGGCTATGGCTACACCTTC. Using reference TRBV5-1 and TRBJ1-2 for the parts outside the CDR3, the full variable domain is KAGVTQTPRYLIKTRGQQVTLSCSPISGHRSVSWYQQTPGQGLQFLFEYFSETQRNKGNFPGRFSGRQFSNSRSEMNVSTLELGDSALYLCASSDGTGGYGYTFGSGTRLTVV.

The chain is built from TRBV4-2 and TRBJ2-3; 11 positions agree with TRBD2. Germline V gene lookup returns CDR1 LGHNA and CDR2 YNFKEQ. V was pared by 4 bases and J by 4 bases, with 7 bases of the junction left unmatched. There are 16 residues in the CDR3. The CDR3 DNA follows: TGTGCCAGCAGCCGCATGCTAGCGGGGGGAGCAGATACGCAGTATTTT. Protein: CASSRMLAGGADTQYF.

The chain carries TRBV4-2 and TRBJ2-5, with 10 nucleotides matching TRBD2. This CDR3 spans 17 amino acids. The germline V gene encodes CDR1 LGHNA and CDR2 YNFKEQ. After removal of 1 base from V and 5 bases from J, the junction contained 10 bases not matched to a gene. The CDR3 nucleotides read TGTGCCAGCAGCCAAGGTCCACGACTAGCGGGCGGGGAGACCCAGTACTTC. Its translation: CASSQGPRLAGGETQYF.